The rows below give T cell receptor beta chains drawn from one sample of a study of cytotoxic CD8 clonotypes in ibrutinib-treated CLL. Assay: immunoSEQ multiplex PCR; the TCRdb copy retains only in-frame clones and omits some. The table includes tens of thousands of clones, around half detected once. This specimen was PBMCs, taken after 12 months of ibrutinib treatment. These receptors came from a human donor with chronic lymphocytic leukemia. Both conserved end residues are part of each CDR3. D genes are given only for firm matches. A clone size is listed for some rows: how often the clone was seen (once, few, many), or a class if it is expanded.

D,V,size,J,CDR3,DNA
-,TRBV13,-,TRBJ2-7,CASSLYPLSYTEPYEQYF,TGTGCCAGCAGCTTATATCCCCTCAGTTACACGGAACCCTACGAGCAGTACTTC
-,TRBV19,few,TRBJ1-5,CASSIDPIFRFSSQHF,TGTGCCAGTAGTATAGATCCCATCTTTAGGTTTTCGTCCCAGCATTTT
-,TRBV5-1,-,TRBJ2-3,CASSLDRVADTQYF,TGCGCCAGCAGCTTGGACAGGGTCGCAGATACGCAGTATTTT
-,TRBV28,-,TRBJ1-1,CASSSWGNLNTEAFF,TGTGCCAGCAGTTCTTGGGGGAACTTGAACACTGAAGCTTTCTTT
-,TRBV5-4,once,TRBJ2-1,CASSPYMETYNEQFF,TGTGCCAGCAGCCCCTACATGGAGACCTACAATGAGCAGTTCTTC
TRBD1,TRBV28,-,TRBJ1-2,CASSSGQAINYGYTF,TGTGCCAGCAGTTCGGGACAGGCGATTAACTATGGCTACACCTTC
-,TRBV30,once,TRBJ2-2,CAWSGTGELFF,TGTGCCTGGAGCGGGACCGGGGAGCTGTTTTTT
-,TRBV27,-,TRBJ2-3,CASKILGTDTQYF,TGTGCCAGCAAGATCCTAGGAACAGATACGCAGTATTTT
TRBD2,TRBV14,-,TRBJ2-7,CASSRLAGEYEQYF,TGTGCCAGCAGCCGACTAGCGGGAGAATACGAGCAGTACTTC
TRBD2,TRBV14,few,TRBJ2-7,CASSQGREGLREQYF,TGTGCCAGCAGCCAAGGGCGGGAGGGTCTGAGGGAGCAGTACTTC
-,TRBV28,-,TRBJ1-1,CASRSGGRTEAFF,TGTGCCAGCAGGTCCGGGGGACGAACTGAAGCTTTCTTT
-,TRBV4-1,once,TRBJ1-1,CASSQEAGTHTEAFF,TGCGCCAGCAGCCAAGAGGCGGGGACTCATACTGAAGCTTTCTTT
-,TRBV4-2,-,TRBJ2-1,CASSQEVRGSYNEQFF,TGTGCCAGCAGCCAAGAAGTCCGCGGGTCCTACAATGAGCAGTTCTTC
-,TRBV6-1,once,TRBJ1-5,CASSEGHYSNQPQHF,TGTGCCAGCAGTGAGGGACACTATAGCAATCAGCCCCAGCATTTT
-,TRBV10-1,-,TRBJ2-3,CASRPGEGGSDTQYF,TGCGCCAGCAGGCCTGGGGAGGGGGGGAGCGATACGCAGTATTTT
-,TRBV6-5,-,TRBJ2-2,CAISQTQDTGELFF,TGTGCCATCAGTCAAACGCAGGACACCGGGGAGCTGTTTTTT
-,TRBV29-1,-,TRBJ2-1,CSALQGNEQFF,TGCAGTGCTTTACAGGGAAATGAGCAGTTCTTC
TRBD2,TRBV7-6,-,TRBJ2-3,CASSVSAGGPTDTQYF,TGTGCCAGCAGCGTCTCAGCGGGAGGGCCAACAGATACGCAGTATTTT
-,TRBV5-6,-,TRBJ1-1,CASSFKIRTAEAFF,TGTGCCAGCAGCTTTAAGATTCGGACAGCTGAAGCTTTCTTT
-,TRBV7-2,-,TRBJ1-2,CASSLDERIYGYTF,TGTGCCAGCAGCTTAGATGAGAGGATCTATGGCTACACCTTC
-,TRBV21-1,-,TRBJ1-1,CASSKGYRDRGLLNTEAFF,TGTGCCAGCAGCAAAGGGTACCGGGACAGGGGGCTGTTGAACACTGAAGCTTTCTTT
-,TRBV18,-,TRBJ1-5,CASSPTTDPYQPQHF,TGTGCCAGCTCACCAACGACGGACCCTTATCAGCCCCAGCATTTT